This T cell receptor beta chain is from a study of shared T cell receptors in the human thymus. CDR1 is SQVTM and CDR2 is ANQGSEA in the germline V gene. Trimming left V 5 bases short and J 2 bases short, with 13 bases between. The CDR3 consists of 14 residues. Clones were sequenced by immunoSEQ multiplex PCR, and TCRdb holds only the in-frame ones, with some missing. The repertoire has some 760,000 clones, 70% to 90% of them found once; the top ten carry roughly 0.01%. This sample was also put to use in a study of human thymus T cells. This second report adds: Immunologically healthy infants in Finland undergoing congenital heart defect surgery were the donors.

Sequenced input: thymocytes. The chain combines TRBV29-1 with TRBJ2-1; TRBD2 is a possible D gene (6 bases). The sequence derives from a girl under three years old with a congenital heart defect. The CDR3 spells CSVLTGSTYNEQFF. CDR3 DNA: TGCAGCGTTCTAACCGGGAGTACCTACAATGAGCAGTTCTTC.